The T cell receptor (beta chain) under discussion was sequenced for a study of blood T cell repertoires in COVID-19 (dated by TCRdb to 2018 to 2021). For the study in its entirety: The collaborator samples originated in the United States, Italy and Spain and spanned the acute and convalescent phases of COVID-19. The repertoires were released in a freely available public database intended as a resource for research on the immune response to SARS-CoV-2. Deeply sampled blood TCRbeta repertoires from subjects exposed to, actively infected with, or recovered from COVID-19 were included in the dataset. Samples were obtained from the ongoing ImmuneRACE study (first 160 participants) and from over 1,000 subjects provided by 6 global collaborators. The material from the prospective study consisted of cDNA or gDNA derived from T cells, B-cell-depleted T cells, or PBMCs. A de-identified subject ID, COVID-19 status, age in years and sex were almost always included in the sample metadata. Where HLA class I and class II types were available, the types were taken from metadata supplied by the sample provider, not from assay-based typing.

Whole blood was collected in K2EDTA tubes by collaborating institutions according to the institutions' own protocols. Collaborator samples were shipped for TCRbeta analysis as frozen whole blood, isolated PBMCs, or DNA extracted from either sample type. This clone came up a few times. Its antigen is not yet known. No base quality information exists; no much larger clone differs at one position. In the germline V gene, CDR1 corresponds to KGHSH and CDR2 to LQKENI. The germline V end is reduced by 4 bases and the J end by 3 bases; junction bases left unmatched: 8. Including the terminal cysteine and phenylalanine, the CDR3 comprises 16 residues. The kept DNA is CDR3 alone, 48 bases in frame from the first base. What the work shows at the level of the full study, not this receptor alone: Clinical and demographic metadata were provided uncurated, with the amount varying by source and participant.

TCRbeta CDR3 regions were amplified from genomic DNA by means of the immunoSEQ Assay, a bias-controlled multiplex PCR. The authors' analysis ran thus. The number of nucleated cells in each sample was estimated from the amplification of reference gene primers within the assay. To quantify the absolute abundance of each unique TCRbeta CDR3 rearrangement, sequence reads were collapsed and filtered. For each sample, productive Simpson clonality was calculated as the square root of Simpson's diversity index over productive rearrangements. In its TCRdb copy, this immuneACCESS table keeps in-frame sequences only and misses some clones. Where compared with another copy, unresolved V genes explain less than half of these, and the others have no known cause. V, J and clone size are taken as reported in that table, and D and trimming were inferred from the DNA itself. The sample table contains more than 300,000 clones; only one count was recorded for more than 70% of them. Clones ranked in the top ten supply 1.2% of the sample.

The chain uses TRBV18 and TRBJ2-1; 8 bases in the junction line up with TRBD2. Specimen: peripheral blood. The receptor comes from a woman aged 45 to 65 with acute or convalescent COVID-19. The nucleotides read TGTGCCAGCTCACTTCAAAGCGGGAGAGGCTACAATGAGCAGTTCTTC. It codes for CASSLQSGRGYNEQFF.